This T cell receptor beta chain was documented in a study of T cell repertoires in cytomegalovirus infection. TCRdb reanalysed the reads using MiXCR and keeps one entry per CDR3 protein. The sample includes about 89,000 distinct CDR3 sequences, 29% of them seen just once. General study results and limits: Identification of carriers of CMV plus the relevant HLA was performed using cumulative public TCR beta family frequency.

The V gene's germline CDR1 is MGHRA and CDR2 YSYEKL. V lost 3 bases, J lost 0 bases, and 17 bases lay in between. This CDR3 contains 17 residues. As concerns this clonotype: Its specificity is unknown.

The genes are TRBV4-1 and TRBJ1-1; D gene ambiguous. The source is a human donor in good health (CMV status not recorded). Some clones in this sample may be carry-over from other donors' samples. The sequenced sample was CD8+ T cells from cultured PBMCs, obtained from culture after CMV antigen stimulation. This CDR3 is CASSHHEETYLNTEAFF. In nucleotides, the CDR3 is TGCGCCAGCAGCCACCATGAGGAGACATATTTGAACACTGAAGCTTTCTTT.